A single sample is the source of the 18 T cell receptor beta chains below, sequenced in a study of beta chain features in type 1 diabetes. The isolated RNA, all of it, was reverse transcribed, so expressed TCRB transcripts were what got sequenced. Assay: immunoSEQ multiplex PCR; the TCRdb copy retains only in-frame clones and omits some. This repertoire shows about 140,000 clones, approximately 9.8% found once; its top ten account for approximately 0.65%. The sequencing input was central memory CD4+ T cells from blood. The source is a middle-aged woman in good health.

The sample holds a few counts of this clone. The chain's CDR3 is CASSLAGVGYGYTF. The DNA of the CDR3 is TGTGCCAGCAGCTTGGCAGGGGTTGGCTATGGCTACACCTTC. The chain joins TRBV5-5 to TRBJ1-2; possibly TRBD1 for D (6 bases). V lost 0 bases and J 4 bases, leaving 10 bases between the germline ends. This CDR3 has 14 residues. Germline-derived CDR1 and CDR2 are SGHKS and YYEKEE (reference sequence).

The sample holds one count of this clone. The V gene is TRBV6-1, the J gene TRBJ1-2; no definite D call. The germline V gene has CDR1 MNHNS and CDR2 SASEGT. V lost 4 bases and J lost 0, with 6 bases in between. The CDR3 extends over 13 amino acids. The CDR3 here is CASSAEANYGYTF. CDR3 nucleotides: TGTGCCAGCAGTGCGGAGGCTAACTATGGCTACACCTTC.

This clone was detected a few times. The chain joins TRBV11-2 to TRBJ1-2; D not resolved. This CDR3 has 14 amino acids. Germline CDR1 is SGHAT and CDR2 is FQNNGV. V was clipped by 3 bases and J by 5 bases, with 13 bases between them. Here the CDR3 DNA reads TGTGCCAGCAGCTTCTCGGGAGTGGGGTATGGCTACACCTTC. It encodes CASSFSGVGYGYTF.

This clone was seen a few times. V and J are TRBV5-1 and TRBJ2-3; D may be TRBD2 (6 bases). The germline V gene encodes CDR1 SGHRS and CDR2 YFSETQ. The CDR3 extends over 13 amino acids. Trimming cost V 4 bases and J 8 bases, with 14 bases left between them. The CDR3 DNA sequence: TGCGCCAGCAGCCTGGGACTTCAGGGTACGCAGTATTTT. Translated: CASSLGLQGTQYF.

J is TRBJ1-4 and V is TRBV7-2; D unresolved. Looked up from germline, CDR1 is SGHTA and CDR2 is FQGNSA. This CDR3 comprises 15 residues. Trimming removed 5 bases at V and 6 bases at J, with 16 bases between. The CDR3 bases are TGTGCCAGCAGCCCATTTGCGGGGTCGGATGAAAAACTGTTTTTT. This translates into CASSPFAGSDEKLFF. Together with reference TRBV7-2 and TRBJ1-4, the CDR3 gives the full variable domain: GAGVSQSPSNKVTEKGKDVELRCDPISGHTALYWYRQSLGQGLEFLIYFQGNSAPDKSGLPSDRFSAERTGGSVSTLTIQRTQQEDSAVYLCASSPFAGSDEKLFFGSGTQLSVL.

The chain is built from TRBV6-5 and TRBJ1-2; a weak D match, TRBD1 (6 bases). Germline loops: CDR1 MNHEY, CDR2 SVGAGI. The CDR3 has 14 amino acids. Trimming removed 2 bases from V and 2 bases from J, with 9 bases in between. For the CDR3, the DNA is TGTGCCAGCAGTTACGGGACACAGAACTATGGCTACACCTTC. It specifies CASSYGTQNYGYTF.

This clone was observed at least ten times. This CDR3 is CASSMAGTGANVLTF. CDR3 nucleotides: TGTGCCAGTAGTATGGCAGGGACTGGGGCCAACGTCCTGACTTTC. The rearrangement uses TRBV19 and TRBJ2-6, with D maybe TRBD1 (5 bases). Germline V CDR1 and CDR2: LNHDA, SQIVND (reference sequence). Trimming removed 3 bases from V and 2 bases from J, with 8 bases in between. This CDR3 is 15 amino acids long.

The table lists this clone with a few counts. This rearrangement joins TRBV7-2 to TRBJ1-5, with 8 bases that match TRBD1. J gave up 5 bases and V 5 bases, and 2 bases lay outside the gene matches. The germline V gene has CDR1 SGHTA and CDR2 FQGNSA. The CDR3 extends over 13 amino acids. The CDR3 DNA sequence: TGTGCCAGCAGCAACAGGGGGGATCAGCCCCAGCATTTT. Protein product: CASSNRGDQPQHF.

This rearrangement joins TRBV7-2 to TRBJ1-2; 10 bases agree with TRBD1. Germline V gene sequence: CDR1 SGHTA, CDR2 FQGNSA. The CDR3 has 16 residues. The V segment lost 4 bases and the J segment 3 bases; nucleotides outside the gene matches: 8. CDR3 protein: CASSSQTGTGDYGYTF. CDR3 in DNA: TGTGCCAGCAGCTCCCAAACCGGGACAGGGGACTATGGCTACACCTTC.

This clone has at least ten counts. The chain joins TRBV7-2 to TRBJ1-5, with 8 bases identical to TRBD1. Losses at the gene ends were 5 bases for V and 6 bases for J; bases not matched to a gene: 6. Germline-derived CDR1 and CDR2 are SGHTA and FQGNSA. There are 14 residues in the CDR3. The CDR3 protein is CASSRRQGSQPQHF. The CDR3 DNA sequence: TGTGCCAGCAGCCGTAGACAGGGGAGTCAGCCCCAGCATTTT.

This clone came up many times. The J gene is TRBJ1-4, the V gene TRBV10-3; D unresolved. V lost 6 bases and J lost 8, with 10 bases in between. Germline loops: CDR1 ENHRY, CDR2 SYGVKD. CDR3 size: 12 residues. The CDR3 DNA follows: TGTGCCATCAGCCCGGGGAGAGAAAAACTGTTTTTT. It is translated as CAISPGREKLFF.

This sequence joins TRBV9 and TRBJ2-3; 13 bases are a match to TRBD2. The CDR3 sequence is 21 residues long. With V trimmed by 3 bases and J by 0 bases, 16 bases remained unmatched. Germline loops: CDR1 SGDLS, CDR2 YYNGEE. CDR3 in DNA: TGTGCCAGCAGCGAGCGGACCCCTCGGACTAGCGGGGGACCTAGCACAGATACGCAGTATTTT. Translation: CASSERTPRTSGGPSTDTQYF. The full variable domain, rest sourced from reference TRBV9 and TRBJ2-3, is DSGVTQTPKHLITATGQRVTLRCSPRSGDLSVYWYQQSLDQGLQFLIQYYNGEERAKGNILERFSAQQFPDLHSELNLSSLELGDSALYFCASSERTPRTSGGPSTDTQYFGPGTRLTVL.

The chain carries TRBV4-3 and TRBJ1-6, with TRBD1 identical over 7 bases. CDR1 LGHNA and CDR2 YSLEER come from the germline V gene. V shed 2 bases, J shed 7 bases, and the junction held 8 bases outside the gene matches. The CDR3 is 16 residues long. The CDR3 loop is CASSQHVQGPNSPLHF. The CDR3 DNA is TGCGCCAGCAGCCAACACGTACAGGGGCCGAATTCACCCCTCCACTTT.

The sample holds a few counts of this clone. The chain uses TRBV7-6 and TRBJ2-3; 11 bases align to TRBD2. Germline lookup yields CDR1 SGHVS and CDR2 FNYEAQ. After removal of 5 bases from V and 4 bases from J, the junction contained 2 bases not matched to a gene. The CDR3 is 14 amino acids. In DNA, the CDR3 is TGTGCCAGCAGCCTACTAGCGGGGGCAGATACGCAGTATTTT. This translates into CASSLLAGADTQYF.

This clone was detected only a few times. This chain joins TRBV9 and TRBJ2-5; D gene uncertain. CDR1 is SGDLS and CDR2 is YYNGEE in the germline V gene. Trimming took 0 bases from V and 5 from J, leaving 11 bases between them. The CDR3 contains 14 residues. CDR3 in amino acids: CASSVDGMRETQYF. The CDR3 DNA reads TGTGCCAGCAGCGTAGATGGAATGCGGGAGACCCAGTACTTC.

A single count supports this clone. This chain links TRBV19 with TRBJ1-1, with D hard to call. The germline gives CDR1 LNHDA, CDR2 SQIVND (reference sequence). The CDR3 is 13 amino acids. Trimming cost V 8 bases and J 4 bases, with 14 bases left between them. This chain's CDR3 is CASGRSGVTEAFF. The CDR3 region has the DNA TGTGCCAGTGGGAGGAGTGGGGTCACTGAAGCTTTCTTT.

This clone was found a few times. This rearrangement joins TRBV18 to TRBJ2-7, with 12 nucleotides matching TRBD2. The CDR3 contains 16 residues. The J segment lost 6 bases and the V segment lost 0 bases, leaving 6 bases of the junction unmatched. Germline V gene lookup returns CDR1 KGHSH and CDR2 LQKENI. CDR3 protein: CASSPPSTSGGLEQYF. CDR3 coding DNA: TGTGCCAGCTCACCACCGTCGACTAGCGGGGGCCTCGAGCAGTACTTC.

This clone was seen a handful of times. V gene TRBV19 combines with J gene TRBJ1-2, with a weak D call TRBD1 (6 bases). The CDR3 is 14 residues long. CDR1 and CDR2 (germline): LNHDA, SQIVND (reference sequence). V lost 5 bases and J lost 8, with 18 bases in between. The CDR3 DNA reads TGTGCCAGTAGTCCCAGTCACAGGGTGGACGGCTACACCTTC. Amino acids: CASSPSHRVDGYTF.